Listed here are 16 T cell receptor beta chains from one sample, sequenced in a study of identical twins. One entry per CDR3 protein, called by TCRdb with MiXCR from the 5' RACE reads. The sample shows 450,000 or so distinct CDR3 sequences, around 14% of them seen only once. This sample also appeared in a second study, on yellow fever vaccine responses in identical twins.

The sequenced material came from CD4+ T cells sorted from blood. All receptors come from a woman aged 18-29 years in good health.

This clonotype was seen only a few times. The chain combines TRBV20-1 with TRBJ1-1; D gene uncertain. From germline, CDR1 is DFQATT and CDR2 SNEGSKA (reference sequence). The CDR3 has 12 amino acids. V gave up 0 bases and J gave up 4 bases, with 6 bases separating them. In nucleotides, the CDR3 is TGCAGTGCTAGAGATTGGAGCACTGAAGCTTTCTTT. Protein: CSARDWSTEAFF.

The chain carries TRBV6-1 and TRBJ2-7; 7 nucleotides line up with TRBD2. Germline-derived CDR1 and CDR2 are MNHNS and SASEGT. The CDR3 sequence is 15 residues long. J lost 3 bases, V lost 6 bases, and 11 bases had no gene match. DNA for the CDR3: TGTGCCAGCAGCGTAAACGATGGGGGGGGCTACGAGCAGTACTTC. Its translation: CASSVNDGGGYEQYF.

The chain is built from TRBV6-6 and TRBJ2-2; tentative D call: TRBD1 (5 bases). Germline V lookup: CDR1 MNHNY, CDR2 SVGAGI (reference sequence). The CDR3 covers 12 residues. V lost 7 bases to trimming and J lost 4 bases, with 7 bases between them. The CDR3: CASTQVTGELFF. For the CDR3, the DNA is TGTGCCAGCACACAGGTCACCGGGGAGCTGTTTTTT.

The chain combines TRBV29-1 with TRBJ2-3; tentatively, D is TRBD2 (5 bases). CDR3 size: 13 residues. The V gene lost 7 bases and the J gene lost 1 base, with 12 bases spanning the gap. CDR1 is SQVTM, CDR2 ANQGSEA, per germline. CDR3 loop: CSGTPGGTDTQYF. The CDR3 DNA follows: TGCAGCGGGACTCCCGGCGGCACAGATACGCAGTATTTT.

This clonotype was counted ten times or more. J is TRBJ2-3 and V is TRBV5-1, with TRBD2 matching over 8 bases. CDR1 is SGHRS and CDR2 is YFSETQ in the germline V gene. The V and J ends lost 3 bases and 2 bases, in that order; junction bases with no gene match: 5. The CDR3 is 15 residues long. In nucleotides, the CDR3 is TGCGCCAGCAGCTCGGGGGGGTACCCCACAGATACGCAGTATTTT. Translated: CASSSGGYPTDTQYF.

The sample holds a few counts of this clonotype. V and J are TRBV5-5 and TRBJ1-2; 9 bases line up with TRBD1. This CDR3 is built from 15 residues. Germline V gives CDR1 SGHKS, CDR2 YYEKEE (reference sequence). V dropped 0 bases and J dropped 4; count of bases not matched to a gene: 4. CDR3 nucleotides: TGTGCCAGCAGCTTGGTGGGACAGGGTAGCTATGGCTACACCTTC. It yields the protein CASSLVGQGSYGYTF.

This clonotype appeared a few times. The chain has TRBV20-1 and TRBJ2-7; tentatively, D is TRBD2 (6 bases). The CDR3 totals 13 residues. Trimming shortened V by 3 bases and J by 6 bases, and 15 bases separated the two germline ends. Germline-derived CDR1 and CDR2 are DFQATT and SNEGSKA (reference sequence). This CDR3 is CSASGSPFPEQYF. Written as DNA, the CDR3 is TGCAGTGCTAGCGGGAGTCCTTTTCCCGAGCAGTACTTC.

The CDR3 region has the DNA TGTGCCAGCCAGCGGGGAACGAGCTCCTACGAGCAGTACTTC. Translated, it gives CASQRGTSSYEQYF. This chain uses TRBV2 with TRBJ2-7, with TRBD2 matching 7 bases. V lost 8 bases, J lost 0 bases, and 7 bases stayed unmatched. Germline V gene sequence: CDR1 SNHLY, CDR2 FYNNEI. The CDR3 sequence is 14 residues long.

The chain carries TRBV3-1 and TRBJ2-7, with D possibly called TRBD1 or TRBD2 (5 bases each). V was pared by 0 bases and J by 7 bases, with 16 bases between. This CDR3 is built from 15 residues. Germline assignment: CDR1 LGHDT and CDR2 YNNKEL (reference sequence). In DNA form, the CDR3 reads TGTGCCAGCAGCCAAGATTCTCCGGGGCCCCGGGAGCAGTACTTC. Encoded protein: CASSQDSPGPREQYF.

This sequence joins TRBV25-1 and TRBJ2-2; no definite D call. The CDR3 is made up of 11 amino acids. Per the germline V gene, CDR1 is MGHDK and CDR2 is SYGVNS. V gave up 10 bases and J gave up 4 bases, with 7 bases separating them. The CDR3 here is CATSGTGELFF. For the CDR3, the DNA is TGTGCCACGAGTGGCACCGGGGAGCTGTTTTTT.

V and J are TRBV4-2 and TRBJ2-1; maybe TRBD2 (7 bases). CDR3 length: 16 amino acids. Looked up from germline, CDR1 is LGHNA and CDR2 is YNFKEQ. The V gene lost 0 bases and the J gene lost 6 bases, with 15 bases spanning the gap. CDR3 sequence reads: CASSQDRGGAINEQFF. The CDR3, as DNA: TGTGCCAGCAGCCAAGATCGAGGGGGGGCGATCAATGAGCAGTTCTTC.

Many counts were recorded for this clonotype. This rearrangement joins TRBV12-3 or TRBV12-4 to TRBJ1-2; possibly TRBD1 for D (5 bases). V was trimmed by 3 bases and J by 8 bases, leaving 13 bases between them. CDR3 length: 13 residues. The DNA for the CDR3 is TGTGCCAGCAGTTTCCAGCAGGGTGGAGGCTACACCTTC. This sequence encodes CASSFQQGGGYTF.

J is TRBJ2-1 and V is TRBV20-1; weak D call: TRBD2 (5 bases). The germline CDR1 and CDR2 sequences are DFQATT and SNEGSKA (reference sequence). The CDR3 is made up of 15 amino acids. V was clipped by 3 bases and J by 0 bases, with 12 bases between them. The DNA for the CDR3 is TGCAGTGCTAGCCGGACTGGCAGCTCCTACAATGAGCAGTTCTTC. Residues: CSASRTGSSYNEQFF.

This clonotype came up a few times. The J gene is TRBJ2-6, the V gene TRBV24-1; no firm D call. CDR3 length: 15 amino acids. Germline CDR1 KGHDR, CDR2 SFDVKD. Trimming left V 4 bases short and J 0 bases short, with 6 bases between. This chain's CDR3 is CATSEGGSGANVLTF. The CDR3 DNA reads as TGTGCCACCAGTGAAGGCGGCTCTGGGGCCAACGTCCTGACTTTC.

This chain links TRBV7-2 with TRBJ2-1; the D is unclear. V lost 1 base, J lost 8 bases, and 9 bases lay in between. Per germline, CDR1 SGHTA and CDR2 FQGNSA. The CDR3 runs 13 residues. CDR3 bases: TGTGCCAGCAGCTTAGTTCATGGATATGAGCAGTTCTTC. This translates into CASSLVHGYEQFF. The full variable domain, rest sourced from reference TRBV7-2 and TRBJ2-1, is GAGVSQSPSNKVTEKGKDVELRCDPISGHTALYWYRQSLGQGLEFLIYFQGNSAPDKSGLPSDRFSAERTGGSVSTLTIQRTQQEDSAVYLCASSLVHGYEQFFGPGTRLTVL.

The V call is TRBV25-1, the J call TRBJ2-7, with 12 bases that match TRBD1. V was pared by 6 bases and J by 2 bases, with 2 bases of the junction left unmatched. Per the germline V gene, CDR1 is MGHDK and CDR2 is SYGVNS. This CDR3 contains 14 residues. The CDR3, as DNA: TGTGCCAGCAGGGGACAGGGGGCGACCTACGAGCAGTACTTC. This sequence encodes CASRGQGATYEQYF.